The 3 T cell receptor beta chains below come from one sample, sequenced in a study of T cells and Merkel cell carcinoma outcomes. Only in-frame clones appear in the TCRdb table, and some are missing; sequencing was by immunoSEQ multiplex PCR. The data contain about 15,000 clones, around nine tenths of them seen just once; the ten biggest clones take up 2% to 2.5%. Sequencing input: tumor tissue from Merkel cell carcinoma. These receptors all come from a human donor with Merkel cell carcinoma.

This chain joins TRBV29-1 and TRBJ2-1, with a weak D call TRBD1 (6 bases). CDR3 length: 13 amino acids. Germline V CDR1 and CDR2: SQVTM, ANQGSEA. The V end lost 6 bases, the J end lost 5 bases, and 14 bases lay between the germline ends. CDR3: CSVGWGQDNEQFF. CDR3 DNA sequence: TGCAGCGTCGGTTGGGGACAAGACAATGAGCAGTTCTTC.

The table lists this clone with a few counts. The V call is TRBV7-8, the J call TRBJ2-7, with a tentative D call TRBD1 (8 bases). This CDR3 has 17 amino acids. The germline V gene encodes CDR1 SGHVS and CDR2 FQNEAQ. The V end was cut by 2 bases, the J end by 5 bases, with 22 bases between. The CDR3 DNA reads as TGTGCCAGCAGCTTACTCTCAGGGGGCGGGGGCTTTAACGAGCAGTACTTC. It encodes CASSLLSGGGGFNEQYF.

The V call is TRBV6-1, the J call TRBJ1-5, with D maybe TRBD1 (6 bases). The germline V gene has CDR1 MNHNS and CDR2 SASEGT. V was shortened by 5 bases and J by 7 bases, with 15 bases between the two germline ends. This CDR3 is 14 amino acids long. CDR3 loop: CASSQTGLRQPQHF. In nucleotides, the CDR3 is TGTGCCAGCAGTCAAACAGGGCTTAGACAGCCCCAGCATTTT.